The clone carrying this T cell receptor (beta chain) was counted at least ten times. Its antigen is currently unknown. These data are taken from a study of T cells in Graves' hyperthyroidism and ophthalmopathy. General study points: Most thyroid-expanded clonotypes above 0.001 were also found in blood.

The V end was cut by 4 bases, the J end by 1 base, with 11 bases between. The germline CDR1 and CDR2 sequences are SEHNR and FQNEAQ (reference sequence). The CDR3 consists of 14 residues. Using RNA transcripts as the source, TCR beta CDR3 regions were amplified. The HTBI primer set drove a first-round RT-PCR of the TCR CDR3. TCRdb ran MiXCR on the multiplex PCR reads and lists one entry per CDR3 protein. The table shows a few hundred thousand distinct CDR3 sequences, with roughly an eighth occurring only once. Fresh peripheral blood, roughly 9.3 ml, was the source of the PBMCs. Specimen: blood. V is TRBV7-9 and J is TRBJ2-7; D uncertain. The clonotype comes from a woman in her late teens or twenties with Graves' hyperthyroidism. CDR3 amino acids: CASSSSLKSYEQYF. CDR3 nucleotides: TGTGCCAGCAGCTCCTCCCTCAAATCCTACGAGCAGTACTTC.